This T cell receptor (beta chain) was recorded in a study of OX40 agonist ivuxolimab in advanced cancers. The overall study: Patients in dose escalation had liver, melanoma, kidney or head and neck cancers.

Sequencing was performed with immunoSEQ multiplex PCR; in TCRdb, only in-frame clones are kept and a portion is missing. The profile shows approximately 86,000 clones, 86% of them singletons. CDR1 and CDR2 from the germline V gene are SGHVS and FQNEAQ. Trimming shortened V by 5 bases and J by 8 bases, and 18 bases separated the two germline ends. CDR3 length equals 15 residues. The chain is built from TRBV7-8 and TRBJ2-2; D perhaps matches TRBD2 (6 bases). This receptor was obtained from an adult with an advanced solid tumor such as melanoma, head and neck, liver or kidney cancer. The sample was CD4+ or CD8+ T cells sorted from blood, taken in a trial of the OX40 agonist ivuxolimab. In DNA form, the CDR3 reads TGTGCCAGCAGCCGGGACTCCTGGAGGTCTGGGGAGCTGTTTTTT. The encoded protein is CASSRDSWRSGELFF.